The clone carrying this T cell receptor (beta chain) has only one observation. The data were obtained in a study of T cell responses to AZD1222 COVID-19 vaccine. Libraries were prepared by immunoSEQ multiplex PCR; TCRdb keeps only in-frame clonotypes and omits some of them. Of about 130,000 clones in the sample, around four fifths are singletons; the top ten hold roughly 4.3%. The V and J ends lost 5 bases and 5 bases respectively, with 11 bases between them. Germline V gene sequence: CDR1 SGHRS, CDR2 YFSETQ. The CDR3 runs to 12 residues. The sample was peripheral blood, taken on day 0 of AZD1222 vaccination. The receptor was derived from an adult in good health. The genes are TRBV5-1 and TRBJ2-7, with TRBD1 as a possible D gene (5 bases). The CDR3 spells CASSGQGHEQYF. CDR3 coding DNA: TGCGCCAGCAGTGGTCAGGGCCACGAGCAGTACTTC.